These T cell receptor beta chains were read from a single sample in a study of T cells in Graves' hyperthyroidism and ophthalmopathy. One entry per CDR3 protein results from TCRdb running MiXCR on the multiplex PCR reads. This table has hundreds of thousands of distinct CDR3 sequences, approximately 23% appearing once. The specimen sequenced was blood. The receptors were gathered from a young man with Graves' ophthalmopathy. The CDR3 runs from the conserved cysteine through the conserved F or W. The order of the fields is V gene, J gene, D gene, clone size, CDR3 DNA, CDR3 protein. D genes are given only for firm matches. Part of the rows lack a size; the others show once, few, many or a class for expanded clones.

TRBV5-6	TRBJ2-5	TRBD2	NA	TGTGCCGGCAGCTTCCCTAGCGGGAGTGGGGAGACCCAGTACTTC	CAGSFPSGSGETQYF
TRBV5-1	TRBJ2-7	NA	many	TGCGCCAGCAGTGAAACCGCGACGGGGACCTACGAGCAGTACTTC	CASSETATGTYEQYF
TRBV30	TRBJ2-1	NA	many	TGTGCCTGGAGTGTTAGGCGGGATGATGAGCAGTTCTTC	CAWSVRRDDEQFF
TRBV5-1	TRBJ2-2	NA	NA	TGCGCCAGCAGCTTGCCAGGAAGTAACACCGGGGAGCTGTTTTTT	CASSLPGSNTGELFF
TRBV5-4	TRBJ1-2	NA	few	TGTGCCAGCAGCGGTCCGGGACGGATCTATGGCTACACCTTC	CASSGPGRIYGYTF
TRBV5-1	TRBJ2-2	NA	NA	TGCGCCAGCAGTTTCCACCTGGGGGGCACAAGAGTCACCGGGGAGCTGTTTTTT	CASSFHLGGTRVTGELFF
TRBV5-1	TRBJ2-1	TRBD2	many	TGCGCCAGCAGCTCGAAGGGGCTAGCGGGATCTTCCAATGAGCAGTTCTTC	CASSSKGLAGSSNEQFF
TRBV5-1	TRBJ2-2	TRBD2	NA	TGCGCCAGCAGCTTGTATGGCGGGAGAGGAACCGGGGAGCTGTTTTTT	CASSLYGGRGTGELFF
TRBV25-1	TRBJ1-1	NA	NA	TGTGCCAGCAGTATTCAACAGGGTGTGAACACTGAAGCTTTCTTT	CASSIQQGVNTEAFF
TRBV6-2/TRBV6-3	TRBJ2-5	NA	once	TGTGCCAGCAGTTACCTCATGTTCCAAGAGACCCAGTACTTC	CASSYLMFQETQYF
TRBV20-1	TRBJ2-7	NA	many	TGCAGTGCTAGTAATTCGGGACACCCCTACGAGCAGTACTTC	CSASNSGHPYEQYF
TRBV27	TRBJ2-5	NA	NA	TGTGCCAGCAGTTTGGTCCTAGGGGAGACCCAGTACTTC	CASSLVLGETQYF
TRBV29-1	TRBJ1-1	NA	NA	TGCAGCGCGGACAGACTAGGGGCTGAAGCTTTCTTT	CSADRLGAEAFF
TRBV27	TRBJ2-7	NA	NA	TGTGCCAGCAGCTCAGGGGGGGTCGGCTCCTACGAGCAGTACTTC	CASSSGGVGSYEQYF
TRBV5-1	TRBJ2-6	NA	NA	TGCGCCAGCAGTTTTAGGGCGGACGTCTCTGGGGCCAACGTCCTGACTTTC	CASSFRADVSGANVLTF
TRBV3-1	TRBJ2-7	TRBD2	NA	TGTGCCAGCAGCCCGAGGATCGGGACTAGCGGGAGTGGGGGCTACGAGCAGTACTTC	CASSPRIGTSGSGGYEQYF
TRBV6-5	TRBJ2-7	NA	NA	TGTGCCAGCAGTTCCTCCGGGACCCCCGTCCATTACGAGCAGTACTTC	CASSSSGTPVHYEQYF
TRBV3-1	TRBJ2-4	NA	many	TGTGCCAGCAGCCAAGGAGGGGATGGCATTCAGTACTTC	CASSQGGDGIQYF
TRBV9	TRBJ1-6	TRBD1	many	TGTGCCAGCAGCCGGATAGGACAGGGCGGCTCACCCCTCCACTTT	CASSRIGQGGSPLHF
TRBV30	TRBJ2-4	TRBD2	NA	TGTGCCTGGAGCGGGGAGGGGGCCAAAAACATTCAGTACTTC	CAWSGEGAKNIQYF
TRBV5-1	TRBJ1-1	TRBD1	few	TGCGCCAGCAGCTTGAGTGGACAGGGAGGCACTGAAGCTTTCTTT	CASSLSGQGGTEAFF
TRBV6-1	TRBJ2-7	TRBD1	many	TGTGCCAGCAGTGAGCCCTCCTCCGGGACAGGCTACGAGCAGTACTTC	CASSEPSSGTGYEQYF
TRBV3-1	TRBJ2-1	NA	many	TGTGCCAGCAGCCAAGGAACGAGGTCTGGGAATGAGCAGTTCTTC	CASSQGTRSGNEQFF
TRBV19	TRBJ1-2	TRBD1	NA	TGTGCCAGTAGTATATCCCCTGAGGGGGCGAGGAACTATGGCTACACCTTC	CASSISPEGARNYGYTF
TRBV7-2	TRBJ2-1	TRBD2	NA	TGTGCCAGCAGCTTAGTACTAGCGGGATTTCTGTTCAATGAGCAGTTCTTC	CASSLVLAGFLFNEQFF
TRBV6-1	TRBJ2-7	NA	NA	TGTGCCAGCAGCTCGACTTGGGAGCAGTACTTC	CASSSTWEQYF
TRBV7-6	TRBJ2-2	NA	few	TGTGCCAGCAGCTTAGTGCAGGGCACCGGGGAGCTGTTTTTT	CASSLVQGTGELFF
TRBV28	TRBJ2-7	NA	NA	TGTGCCAGCAGTCTAATAGGAGGACAGGAGCAGTACTTC	CASSLIGGQEQYF
TRBV2	TRBJ2-5	NA	NA	TGTGCCAGCAGTCCCGGGACTCACAAAGAGACCCAGTACTTC	CASSPGTHKETQYF
TRBV29-1	TRBJ2-7	NA	many	TGCAGCGTTGAGAGCGCTTACTCCCCCGAGCAGTACTTC	CSVESAYSPEQYF
TRBV2	TRBJ1-5	TRBD1	many	TGTGCCAGCAAATCAACAGGGGGTCAGCCCCAGCATTTT	CASKSTGGQPQHF
TRBV29-1	TRBJ2-1	NA	few	TGCAGCGTTGAAGATCAAAACGGGAGCTCCTACAATGAGCAGTTCTTC	CSVEDQNGSSYNEQFF
TRBV9	TRBJ2-3	NA	few	TGTGCCAGCGGATCCTCCGGGACTCGATACGCAGATACGCAGTATTTT	CASGSSGTRYADTQYF
TRBV27	TRBJ2-7	NA	NA	TGTGCCAGCAGTTTATCAGAAAGCTCCTACGAGCAGTACTTC	CASSLSESSYEQYF
TRBV5-1	TRBJ2-3	NA	many	TGCGCCAGCAGCTTGCTACCCGATGATACGCAGTATTTT	CASSLLPDDTQYF
TRBV7-9	TRBJ2-1	NA	NA	TGTGCCAGCAGCTTAAGCTCCAGGGCAATTAGGGAGCAGTTCTTC	CASSLSSRAIREQFF
TRBV20-1	TRBJ1-1	TRBD1	few	TGCAGTGCTAGAGATAAGGGGGCGAGTCCTGAAGCTTTCTTT	CSARDKGASPEAFF
TRBV27	TRBJ2-4	TRBD2	few	TGTGCCAGCAGTTTCGGCGGGAGGGCCGAAAACATTCAGTACTTC	CASSFGGRAENIQYF
TRBV20-1	TRBJ2-3	TRBD1	few	TGCAGTGCTAGGACAACAGGGGGGTGGGGGACAGATACGCAGTATTTT	CSARTTGGWGTDTQYF
TRBV30	TRBJ2-5	TRBD2	NA	TGTGCCTGGACAAAAGCGGGAGCCCAAGAGACCCAGTACTTC	CAWTKAGAQETQYF
TRBV3-1	TRBJ1-5	NA	NA	TGTGCCAGCAGCCAACAGGGTAGGGATCAGCCCCAGCATTTT	CASSQQGRDQPQHF
TRBV2	TRBJ1-5	NA	NA	TGTGCCAGCAGTGGGACACTGAAAAATCAGCCCCAGCATTTT	CASSGTLKNQPQHF
TRBV19	TRBJ2-2	NA	NA	TGTGCCAGTAGTACCGGAACCCAGGGGAGGACCGGGGAGCTGTTTTTT	CASSTGTQGRTGELFF
TRBV5-5	TRBJ2-3	NA	NA	TGTGCCAGCAGCTTGGGGTTAGATACGCAGTATTTT	CASSLGLDTQYF
TRBV30	TRBJ1-1	TRBD1	few	TGTGCCTGGGGGAGGGGGCAGGCGAACACTGAAGCTTTCTTT	CAWGRGQANTEAFF